These 22 T cell receptor beta chains were all obtained from the same sample, sequenced in a study of cytomegalovirus exposure and HLA in healthy donors. The PCR used 60 Vbeta and 13 Jbeta primers. TCRdb's table, derived via immunoSEQ multiplex PCR, lists solely in-frame clones and lacks some. The data hold 150,000 to 200,000 clones, with 79% observed a single time. The material sequenced was PBMCs. The origin of the receptors is a young woman in good health and CMV-seropositive.

The chain links TRBV7-9 to TRBJ1-1; D gene unclear. This CDR3 has 15 amino acids. Germline CDR1 and CDR2: SEHNR and FQNEAQ (reference sequence). The V and J ends lost 5 bases and 3 bases respectively, with 16 bases between them. This chain's CDR3 is CASSTLGGGDTEAFF. Written as DNA, the CDR3 is TGTGCCAGCAGCACCTTGGGAGGCGGGGACACTGAAGCTTTCTTT.

The rearrangement links TRBV5-6 to TRBJ2-1; D is unclear. The CDR3 runs 12 residues. The germline V and J ends were trimmed by 2 bases and 8 bases, with 8 bases remaining between them. Germline V gene lookup returns CDR1 SGHDT and CDR2 YYEEEE. Here the CDR3 reads CASSLSQDEQFF. In nucleotides, the CDR3 is TGTGCCAGCAGCTTATCCCAGGATGAGCAGTTCTTC. The complete variable domain, with remaining parts taken from reference TRBV5-6 and TRBJ2-1, reads DAGVTQSPTHLIKTRGQQVTLRCSPKSGHDTVSWYQQALGQGPQFIFQYYEEEERQRGNFPDRFSGHQFPNYSSELNVNALLLGDSALYLCASSLSQDEQFFGPGTRLTVL.

CDR3 sequence: CASSPIQGTNTGELFF. The CDR3 coding sequence is TGTGCCAGCTCACCCATCCAGGGGACGAACACCGGGGAGCTGTTTTTT. The chain carries TRBV18 and TRBJ2-2, with D perhaps TRBD1 (6 bases). The V gene's germline CDR1 is KGHSH and CDR2 LQKENI. The germline V and J ends were trimmed by 3 bases and 0 bases, with 11 bases remaining between them. The CDR3 has 16 residues.

The chain joins TRBV7-9 to TRBJ1-2; D may be TRBD1 (6 bases). The V gene lost 2 bases and the J gene lost 4 bases, with 8 bases spanning the gap. This CDR3 region has 13 residues. Germline V gene sequence: CDR1 SEHNR, CDR2 FQNEAQ (reference sequence). CDR3: CASSLQGFYGYTF. The DNA of the CDR3 is TGTGCCAGCAGCTTACAGGGGTTCTATGGCTACACCTTC.

This chain connects TRBV27 to TRBJ2-7, with 9 bases that match TRBD2. The CDR3 loop spans 15 amino acids. The J segment lost 1 base and the V segment lost 11 bases, leaving 12 bases of the junction unmatched. The V gene's germline CDR1 is MNHEY and CDR2 SMNVEV (reference sequence). In nucleotides, the CDR3 is TGTGCCGCTTCCCCCGTAGCGGGGGTTTCCTACGAGCAGTACTTC. It specifies CAASPVAGVSYEQYF.

The rearrangement uses TRBV15 and TRBJ2-7; maybe TRBD1 (6 bases). Trimming removed 3 bases at V and 9 bases at J, with 12 bases between. In germline, CDR1 is LNHNV, CDR2 YYDKDF (reference sequence). This CDR3 has 12 amino acids. This CDR3 reads CATSSVGQWQYF. In nucleotides, the CDR3 is TGTGCCACCAGCAGTGTAGGACAGTGGCAGTACTTC.

The chain employs TRBV4-3 and TRBJ1-1, with 11 bases aligning to TRBD1. Losses at the gene ends were 2 bases for V and 5 bases for J; bases not matched to a gene: 4. There are 15 residues in the CDR3. CDR1 is LGHNA and CDR2 is YSLEER in the germline V gene. This CDR3 reads CASSQTGTGGTEAFF. CDR3 DNA sequence: TGCGCCAGCAGCCAAACCGGGACAGGGGGTACTGAAGCTTTCTTT.

The chain couples TRBV29-1 to TRBJ1-4; 8 bases are shared with TRBD1. The CDR3 is 12 residues long. Germline CDR1 and CDR2: SQVTM and ANQGSEA. Trimming took 7 bases from V and 7 from J; bases not matched to a gene: 5. Here the CDR3 reads CSGQGFGEKLFF. The CDR3 nucleotides read TGCAGCGGACAGGGGTTCGGTGAAAAACTGTTTTTT.

The V gene is TRBV27, the J gene TRBJ2-3; 10 nucleotides align to TRBD1. Germline V CDR1 and CDR2: MNHEY, SMNVEV (reference sequence). This CDR3 spans 15 amino acids. The junction had 9 bases not matched to a gene; V was cut back by 6 bases and J by 6 bases. This CDR3 is CASRIRDRGVDTQYF. The CDR3 DNA reads as TGTGCCAGCAGAATCCGGGACAGGGGCGTGGATACGCAGTATTTT.

Comments on this clone: At one boundary the junction diverges from the germline segment, which might be a read error. The chain uses TRBV2 and TRBJ2-1; 7 nucleotides match TRBD1. The CDR3 has 11 residues. The V gene's germline CDR1 is SNHLY and CDR2 FYNNEI. CDR3 residues: CASREDRVQFF. The CDR3, as DNA: TGTGCCAGCAGGGAAGACAGGGTACAGTTCTTC.

Only one count was recorded for this clone. This chain's CDR3 is CASSLLATGELFF. The CDR3 DNA reads TGTGCCAGCAGCTTGCTAGCCACCGGGGAGCTGTTTTTT. The J gene is TRBJ2-2, the V gene TRBV5-6; D may be TRBD2 (5 bases). Germline V lookup: CDR1 SGHDT, CDR2 YYEEEE. The CDR3 loop spans 13 amino acids. Trimming removed 1 base from V and 4 bases from J, with 5 bases in between. Supplemented by reference TRBV5-6 and TRBJ2-2, the full variable domain reads DAGVTQSPTHLIKTRGQQVTLRCSPKSGHDTVSWYQQALGQGPQFIFQYYEEEERQRGNFPDRFSGHQFPNYSSELNVNALLLGDSALYLCASSLLATGELFFGEGSRLTVL.

This clone was observed a handful of times. The chain has TRBV11-2 and TRBJ2-3; D is unclear. Trimming left V 1 base short and J 2 bases short, with 13 bases between. The germline V gene has CDR1 SGHAT and CDR2 FQNNGV. The CDR3 covers 16 residues. The CDR3, as DNA: TGTGCCAGCAGCTTAGGCCCCAACACCGCCACAGATACGCAGTATTTT. This codes for CASSLGPNTATDTQYF. Together with reference TRBV11-2 and TRBJ2-3, the CDR3 gives the full variable domain: EAGVAQSPRYKIIEKRQSVAFWCNPISGHATLYWYQQILGQGPKLLIQFQNNGVVDDSQLPKDRFSAERLKGVDSTLKIQPAKLEDSAVYLCASSLGPNTATDTQYFGPGTRLTVL.

The rearrangement links TRBV4-1 to TRBJ2-1, with D possibly TRBD1 on 6 matching bases. Looked up from germline, CDR1 is MGHRA and CDR2 is YSYEKL. The CDR3 length is 16 residues. V lost 0 bases and J 7 bases, leaving 16 bases between the germline ends. The CDR3 DNA sequence: TGCGCCAGCAGCCAAGATCCGGTCGCGAGGGGGAATGAGCAGTTCTTC. Translated: CASSQDPVARGNEQFF.

This clone occurred once. V is TRBV5-1 and J is TRBJ1-1; 7 nucleotides line up with TRBD1. This CDR3 is built from 14 residues. Trimming removed 4 bases from V and 0 bases from J; junction bases left unmatched: 3. Germline V gene lookup returns CDR1 SGHRS and CDR2 YFSETQ. CDR3 nucleotide sequence: TGCGCCAGCAGCGGTACAGGGGTGAACACTGAAGCTTTCTTT. Translation: CASSGTGVNTEAFF. The variable domain in full, completed from reference TRBV5-1 and TRBJ1-1, reads KAGVTQTPRYLIKTRGQQVTLSCSPISGHRSVSWYQQTPGQGLQFLFEYFSETQRNKGNFPGRFSGRQFSNSRSEMNVSTLELGDSALYLCASSGTGVNTEAFFGQGTRLTVV.

This clone showed up just once. As DNA, the CDR3 is TGTGCCAGCAGCTTAGCCTGGACAGGAAGAGTGAATGGCTACACCTTC. It yields the protein CASSLAWTGRVNGYTF. The rearrangement links TRBV7-2 to TRBJ1-2; 7 bases fit TRBD1. This CDR3 spans 16 amino acids. In germline, CDR1 is SGHTA, CDR2 FQGNSA. V lost 0 bases, J lost 6 bases, and 10 bases stayed unmatched.

This clone occurred a few times. The chain combines TRBV4-1 with TRBJ1-6; D not resolved. The germline CDR1 and CDR2 sequences are MGHRA and YSYEKL. Trimming cost V 2 bases and J 19 bases, with 21 bases left between them. The CDR3 length is 14 residues. For the CDR3, the DNA is TGCGCCAGCAGCCAAAACGAAGGACTCAGCTCCCCTCACTTT. Amino acid sequence: CASSQNEGLSSPHF.

This clone was seen more than once but under ten times. The J gene is TRBJ2-3, the V gene TRBV5-1; 10 bases line up with TRBD2. The CDR3 sequence is 17 residues long. Germline V lookup: CDR1 SGHRS, CDR2 YFSETQ. With 0 bases clipped from V and 1 base from J, the junction kept 5 bases outside the gene matches. CDR3 nucleotides: TGCGCCAGCAGCTTGGGTCTAGCGGGAGTGGGCACAGATACGCAGTATTTT. This codes for CASSLGLAGVGTDTQYF.

The chain is built from TRBV7-9 and TRBJ1-4; D uncertain. CDR1 is SEHNR, CDR2 FQNEAQ, per germline (reference sequence). Trimming shortened V by 1 base and J by 6 bases, and 12 bases separated the two germline ends. This CDR3 is 15 amino acids long. In nucleotides, the CDR3 is TGTGCCAGCAGCTTAGGACTCCCGAGGGATGAAAAACTGTTTTTT. The encoded protein is CASSLGLPRDEKLFF.

This clone was counted a single time. The chain recombines TRBV5-1 with TRBJ2-2; 11 nucleotides line up with TRBD2. There are 16 residues in the CDR3. V lost 1 base to trimming and J lost 5 bases; unmatched junction nucleotides: 4. Germline V gene lookup returns CDR1 SGHRS and CDR2 YFSETQ. The DNA for the CDR3 is TGCGCCAGCAGCTTGACTAGCGGGAGTAGAACCGGGGAGCTGTTTTTT. The encoded protein is CASSLTSGSRTGELFF.

This clone was detected a few times. The V and J genes are TRBV4-1 and TRBJ2-1, with D maybe TRBD1 (5 bases). The CDR3 runs to 15 residues. The germline gives CDR1 MGHRA, CDR2 YSYEKL. Deletions cut 6 bases from V and 6 bases from J, with 18 bases between. The CDR3 region has the DNA TGCGCCAGCAGGGGGCGGACACGGAAAGCCAATGAGCAGTTCTTC. It yields the protein CASRGRTRKANEQFF.

This chain connects TRBV10-3 to TRBJ1-1; 8 nucleotides match TRBD1. The CDR3 contains 15 residues. V gave up 9 bases and J gave up 3 bases; unmatched junction bases: 12. CDR1 is ENHRY and CDR2 is SYGVKD in the germline V gene. For the CDR3, the DNA is TGTGCCATTGGAGCGGGACAGGCAGTTGACACTGAAGCTTTCTTT. It specifies CAIGAGQAVDTEAFF.

The V gene is TRBV30, the J gene TRBJ1-2; 12 nucleotides line up with TRBD1. This CDR3 has 15 residues. The germline CDR1 and CDR2 sequences are GTSNPN and SVGIG (reference sequence). Losses at the gene ends were 0 bases for V and 7 bases for J; bases not matched to a gene: 6. This CDR3 is CAWSVWDRGHSGYTF. The CDR3 coding sequence is TGTGCCTGGAGTGTATGGGACAGGGGGCACAGTGGCTACACCTTC.